This TCR beta chain was obtained from a study of blood T cell repertoires in COVID-19. Study-wide background: The cDNA or gDNA used as material had been derived from T cells, B-cell-depleted T cells, or PBMCs.

There are a few counts of this clone. This CDR3 has 14 amino acids. Trimming pared 2 bases from V and 4 bases from J, leaving 11 bases between. Germline assignment: CDR1 MDHEN and CDR2 SYDVKM. Method: immunoSEQ multiplex PCR; TCRdb's copy keeps in-frame clones and lacks some. In the table there are approximately 40,000 clones, around 90% of which are singletons. The sequencing input was peripheral blood. This sequence originates from a man aged 60 to 75 with acute or convalescent COVID-19. The V call is TRBV28, the J call TRBJ1-2; D unresolved. Here the CDR3 reads CASSLASQAYGYTF. CDR3 sequence (DNA): TGTGCCAGCAGTTTAGCCAGCCAGGCCTATGGCTACACCTTC.